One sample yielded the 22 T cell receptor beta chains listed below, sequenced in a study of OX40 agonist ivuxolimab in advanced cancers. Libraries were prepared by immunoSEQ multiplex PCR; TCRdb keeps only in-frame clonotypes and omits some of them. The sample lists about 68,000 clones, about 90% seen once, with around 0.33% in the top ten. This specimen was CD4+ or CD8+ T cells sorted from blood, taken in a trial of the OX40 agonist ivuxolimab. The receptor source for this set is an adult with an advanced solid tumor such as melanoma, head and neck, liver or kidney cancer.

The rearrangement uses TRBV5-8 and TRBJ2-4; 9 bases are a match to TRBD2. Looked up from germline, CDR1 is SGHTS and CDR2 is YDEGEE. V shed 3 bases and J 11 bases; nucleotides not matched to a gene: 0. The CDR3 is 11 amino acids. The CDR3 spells CASSWTSVQYF. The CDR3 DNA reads TGTGCCAGCAGCTGGACTAGCGTTCAGTACTTC.

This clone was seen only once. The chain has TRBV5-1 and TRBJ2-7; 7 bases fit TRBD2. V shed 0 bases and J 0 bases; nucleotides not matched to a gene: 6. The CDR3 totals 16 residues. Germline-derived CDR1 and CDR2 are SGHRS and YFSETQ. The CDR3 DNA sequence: TGCGCCAGCAGCTTGGCTAGCGGAGGAAGCTCCTACGAGCAGTACTTC. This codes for CASSLASGGSSYEQYF.

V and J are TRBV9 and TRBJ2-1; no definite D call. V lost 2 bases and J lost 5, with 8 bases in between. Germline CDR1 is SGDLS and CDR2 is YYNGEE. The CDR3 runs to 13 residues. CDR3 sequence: CASSVSVDNEQFF. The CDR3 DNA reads TGTGCCAGCAGCGTGTCTGTGGACAATGAGCAGTTCTTC.

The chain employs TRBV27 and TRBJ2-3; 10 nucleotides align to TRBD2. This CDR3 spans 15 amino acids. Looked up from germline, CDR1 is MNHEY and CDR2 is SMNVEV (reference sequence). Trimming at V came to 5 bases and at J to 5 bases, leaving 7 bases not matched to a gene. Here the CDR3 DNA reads TGTGCCAGCAGTATACTTAGCGGGGGGCGAGATACGCAGTATTTT. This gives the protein CASSILSGGRDTQYF.

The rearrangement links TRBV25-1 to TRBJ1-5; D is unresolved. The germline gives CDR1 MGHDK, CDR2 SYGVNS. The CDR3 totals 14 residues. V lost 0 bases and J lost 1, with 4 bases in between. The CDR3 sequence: CASSEYGSNQPQHF. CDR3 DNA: TGTGCCAGCAGTGAATATGGCAGCAATCAGCCCCAGCATTTT. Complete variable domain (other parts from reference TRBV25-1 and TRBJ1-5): EADIYQTPRYLVIGTGKKITLECSQTMGHDKMYWYQQDPGMELHLIHYSYGVNSTEKGDLSSESTVSRIRTEHFPLTLESARPSHTSQYLCASSEYGSNQPQHFGDGTRLSIL.

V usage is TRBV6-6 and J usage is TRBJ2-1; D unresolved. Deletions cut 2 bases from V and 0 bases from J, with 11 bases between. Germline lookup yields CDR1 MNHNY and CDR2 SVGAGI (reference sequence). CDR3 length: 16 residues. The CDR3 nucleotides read TGTGCCAGCAGTTACAGCCAGTGGAGCTCCTACAATGAGCAGTTCTTC. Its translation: CASSYSQWSSYNEQFF.

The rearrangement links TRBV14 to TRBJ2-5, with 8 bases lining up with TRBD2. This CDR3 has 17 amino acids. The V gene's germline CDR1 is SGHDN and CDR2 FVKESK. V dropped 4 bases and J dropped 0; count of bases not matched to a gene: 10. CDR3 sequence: CASSPTKTSDHQETQYF. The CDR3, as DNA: TGTGCCAGCAGCCCTACCAAGACTAGCGACCACCAAGAGACCCAGTACTTC.

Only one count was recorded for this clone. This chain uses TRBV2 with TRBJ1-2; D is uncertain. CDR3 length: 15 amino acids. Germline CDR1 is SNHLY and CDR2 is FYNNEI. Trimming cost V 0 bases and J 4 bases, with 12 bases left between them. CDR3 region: CASSEALRGSYGYTF. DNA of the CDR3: TGTGCCAGCAGTGAAGCGCTTCGCGGATCCTATGGCTACACCTTC.

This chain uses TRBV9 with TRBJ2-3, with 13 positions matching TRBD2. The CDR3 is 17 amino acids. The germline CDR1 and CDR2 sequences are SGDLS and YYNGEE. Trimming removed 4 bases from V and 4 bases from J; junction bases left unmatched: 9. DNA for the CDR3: TGTGCCAGCAGCTCTACTAGCGGGAGGGCCCAAGCAGATACGCAGTATTTT. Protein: CASSSTSGRAQADTQYF.

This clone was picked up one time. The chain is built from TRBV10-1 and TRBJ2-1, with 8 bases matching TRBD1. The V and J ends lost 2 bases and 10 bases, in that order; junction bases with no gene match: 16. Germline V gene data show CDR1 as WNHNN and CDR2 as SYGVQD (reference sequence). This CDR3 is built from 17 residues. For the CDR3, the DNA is TGCGCCAGCAGTGAGACGAGAACCGGGACAGGCGCGAAAGAGCAGTTCTTC. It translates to CASSETRTGTGAKEQFF.

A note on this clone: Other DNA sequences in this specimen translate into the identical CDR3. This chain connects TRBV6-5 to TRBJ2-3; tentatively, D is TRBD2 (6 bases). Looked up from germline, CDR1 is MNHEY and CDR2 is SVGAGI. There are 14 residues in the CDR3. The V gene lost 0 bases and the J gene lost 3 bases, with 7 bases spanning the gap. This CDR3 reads CASSYSGRTDTQYF. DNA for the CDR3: TGTGCCAGCAGTTACTCGGGGAGGACAGATACGCAGTATTTT.

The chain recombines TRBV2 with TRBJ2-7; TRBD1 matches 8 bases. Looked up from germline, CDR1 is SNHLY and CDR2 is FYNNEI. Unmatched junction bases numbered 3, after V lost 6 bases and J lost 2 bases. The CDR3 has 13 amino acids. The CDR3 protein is CASRRQGTYEQYF. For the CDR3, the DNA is TGTGCCAGCAGAAGACAGGGGACCTACGAGCAGTACTTC.

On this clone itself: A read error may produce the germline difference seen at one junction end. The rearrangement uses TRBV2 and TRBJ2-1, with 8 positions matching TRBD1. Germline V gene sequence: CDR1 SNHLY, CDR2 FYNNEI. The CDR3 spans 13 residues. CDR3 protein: CASGDRGVNEQFF. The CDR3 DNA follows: TGTGCCAGCGGTGACAGGGGAGTAAATGAGCAGTTCTTC.

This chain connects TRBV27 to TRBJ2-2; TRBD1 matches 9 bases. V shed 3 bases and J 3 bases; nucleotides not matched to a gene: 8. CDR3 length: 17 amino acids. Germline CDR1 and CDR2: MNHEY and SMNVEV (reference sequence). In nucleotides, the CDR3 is TGTGCCAGCAGTTTTTGGGGACAGGGAGTTGACACCGGGGAGCTGTTTTTT. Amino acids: CASSFWGQGVDTGELFF.

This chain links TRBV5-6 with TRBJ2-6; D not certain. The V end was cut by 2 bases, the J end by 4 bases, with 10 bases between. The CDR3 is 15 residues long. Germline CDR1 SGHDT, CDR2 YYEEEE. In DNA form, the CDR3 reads TGTGCCAGCAGCTTACGGGTCTCCGGGGCCAACGTCCTGACTTTC. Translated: CASSLRVSGANVLTF.

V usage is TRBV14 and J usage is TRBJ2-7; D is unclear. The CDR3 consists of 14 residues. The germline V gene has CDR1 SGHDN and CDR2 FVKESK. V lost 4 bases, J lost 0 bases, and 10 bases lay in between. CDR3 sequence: CASSPTLSSYEQYF. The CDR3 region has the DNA TGTGCCAGCAGCCCGACACTGAGCTCCTACGAGCAGTACTTC.

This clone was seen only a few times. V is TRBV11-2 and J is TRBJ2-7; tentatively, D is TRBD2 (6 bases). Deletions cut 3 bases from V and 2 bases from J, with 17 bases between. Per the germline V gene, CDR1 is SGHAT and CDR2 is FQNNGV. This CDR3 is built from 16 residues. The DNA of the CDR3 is TGTGCCAGCAGCTTTTTAGGGCTAGCGTCAACCTACGAGCAGTACTTC. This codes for CASSFLGLASTYEQYF.

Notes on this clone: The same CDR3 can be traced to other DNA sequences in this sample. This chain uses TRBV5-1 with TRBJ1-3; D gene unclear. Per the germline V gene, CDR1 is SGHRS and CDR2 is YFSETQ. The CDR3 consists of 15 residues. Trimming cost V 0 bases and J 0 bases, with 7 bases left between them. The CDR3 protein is CASSLDGSSGNTIYF. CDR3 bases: TGCGCCAGCAGCTTGGACGGAAGCTCTGGAAACACCATATATTTT.

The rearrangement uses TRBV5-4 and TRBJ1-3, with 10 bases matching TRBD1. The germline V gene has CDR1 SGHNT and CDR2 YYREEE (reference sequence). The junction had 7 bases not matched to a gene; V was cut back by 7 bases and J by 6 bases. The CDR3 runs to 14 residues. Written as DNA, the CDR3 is TGTGCCAGCTCCCCCGGGACAGGGGAAAACACCATATATTTT. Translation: CASSPGTGENTIYF.

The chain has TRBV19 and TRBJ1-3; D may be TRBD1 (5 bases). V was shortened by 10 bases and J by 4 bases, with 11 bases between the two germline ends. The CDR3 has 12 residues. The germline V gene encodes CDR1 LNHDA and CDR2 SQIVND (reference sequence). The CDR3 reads CATGGVGNTIYF. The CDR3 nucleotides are TGTGCCACCGGGGGGGTCGGAAACACCATATATTTT.

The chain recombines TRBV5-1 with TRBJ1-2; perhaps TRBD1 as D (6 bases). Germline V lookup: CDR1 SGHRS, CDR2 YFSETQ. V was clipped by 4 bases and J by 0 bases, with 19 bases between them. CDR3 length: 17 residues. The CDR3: CASSLSGAFSANYGYTF. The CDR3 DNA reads TGCGCCAGCAGCCTGTCAGGGGCATTTAGCGCTAACTATGGCTACACCTTC.

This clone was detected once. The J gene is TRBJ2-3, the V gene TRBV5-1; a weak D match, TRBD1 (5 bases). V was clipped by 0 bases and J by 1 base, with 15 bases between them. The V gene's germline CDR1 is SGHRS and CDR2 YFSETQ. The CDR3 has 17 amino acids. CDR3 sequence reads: CASSLASAGFGTDTQYF. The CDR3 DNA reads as TGCGCCAGCAGCTTGGCCTCGGCAGGGTTCGGCACAGATACGCAGTATTTT.